Listed below are T cell receptor beta chains from one sample, sequenced in a study of tumour-infiltrating T cells in Burkitt lymphoma. Generated by immunoSEQ multiplex PCR, the TCRdb table keeps only in-frame clones and is missing some. The repertoire has tens of thousands of clones, 31% of them found once; the top ten carry over 2.5%. Sequenced: tumor tissue. The source is a human donor with Burkitt lymphoma. CDR3s include the opening cysteine and the closing phenylalanine or tryptophan. The D gene is left open where the match is weak. Clone size is stated in some rows and not others, as once, few, many or a class when expanded.

d_call j_call clone_size v_call cdr3_aa cdr3_nt
NA TRBJ1-4 few TRBV6-1 CASSEKRTQGGNEKLFF TGTGCCAGCAGTGAAAAAAGGACGCAGGGTGGGAATGAAAAACTGTTTTTT
NA TRBJ1-3 few TRBV6-7 CASSYSNGNGNTIYF TGTGCCAGCAGTTACTCGAACGGTAATGGAAACACCATATATTTT
NA TRBJ1-5 NA TRBV5-6 CASSFAAGVYSNQPQHF TGTGCCAGCAGCTTCGCTGCTGGGGTCTATAGCAATCAGCCCCAGCATTTT
TRBD1 TRBJ2-7 NA TRBV6-5 CASSYSTGTGPYEQYF TGTGCCAGCAGTTACTCGACCGGGACAGGGCCCTACGAGCAGTACTTC
NA TRBJ2-1 NA TRBV7-2 CASSLDRATYNEQFF TGTGCCAGCAGCTTAGACAGGGCTACCTACAATGAGCAGTTCTTC
NA TRBJ2-7 few TRBV9 CASSVTDMSSYEQYF TGTGCCAGCAGCGTAACGGACATGAGCTCCTACGAGCAGTACTTC
NA TRBJ1-1 NA TRBV29-1 CSVEDPPEAFF TGCAGCGTTGAAGATCCCCCTGAAGCTTTCTTT
NA TRBJ2-5 few TRBV7-2 CASRGGGETQYF TGTGCCAGCAGGGGAGGGGGCGAGACCCAGTACTTC
TRBD2 TRBJ2-3 NA TRBV5-1 CASRGAGGDTQYF TGCGCCAGCAGAGGAGCGGGGGGGGATACGCAGTATTTT
NA TRBJ2-3 NA TRBV28 CASSPGGGTDTQYF TGTGCCAGCAGTCCGGGGGGCGGCACAGATACGCAGTATTTT
NA TRBJ2-7 NA TRBV7-9 CASSLGYTYEQYF TGTGCCAGCAGCTTAGGCTACACCTACGAGCAGTACTTC
NA TRBJ2-6 NA TRBV19 CASSLYGKDVLSGANVLTF TGTGCCAGTAGTCTATATGGGAAGGACGTATTATCCGGGGCCAACGTCCTGACTTTC
TRBD1 TRBJ1-1 NA TRBV18 CASSPPGTGSTEAFF TGTGCCAGCTCACCACCTGGGACAGGGAGCACTGAAGCTTTCTTT
TRBD1 TRBJ1-4 few TRBV10-3 CAISGQGNEKLFF TGTGCCATCAGTGGACAGGGGAATGAAAAACTGTTTTTT
NA TRBJ1-3 once TRBV7-9 CASSPGSVSGNTIYF TGTGCCAGCAGCCCGGGATCCGTCTCTGGAAACACCATATATTTT
NA TRBJ2-1 NA TRBV19 CASGLKRGAPYNEQFF TGTGCCAGTGGTCTAAAGCGTGGGGCCCCCTACAATGAGCAGTTCTTC
NA TRBJ2-3 NA TRBV4-3 CASSPGGAGSFTDTQYF TGCGCCAGCAGCCCGGGCGGGGCAGGGTCATTCACAGATACGCAGTATTTT
TRBD1 TRBJ2-4 many TRBV15 CATSNRDSALQYF TGTGCCACCAGCAATAGGGACAGCGCGCTTCAGTACTTC
TRBD1 TRBJ1-1 NA TRBV5-5 CASSYRTGVYEAFF TGTGCCAGCAGTTACCGGACAGGGGTTTACGAAGCTTTCTTT
TRBD2 TRBJ2-3 NA TRBV5-4 CASSLGQLAGGRTDTQYF TGTGCCAGCAGCTTGGGTCAGTTGGCGGGGGGTCGCACAGATACGCAGTATTTT
NA TRBJ1-2 few TRBV10-3 CASSPGEGGNGYTF TGTGCCTCCTCCCCAGGGGAGGGTGGGAACGGCTACACCTTC
NA TRBJ1-2 few TRBV18 CASSPPGIYGYTF TGTGCCAGCTCACCACCCGGGATCTATGGCTACACCTTC
TRBD1 TRBJ1-2 NA TRBV5-1 CASSLVSTGGSGYTF TGCGCCAGCAGCTTGGTCTCCACAGGGGGCTCTGGCTACACCTTC
NA TRBJ1-4 few TRBV5-1 CASSLKQTNEKLFF TGCGCCAGCAGCTTGAAACAGACTAATGAAAAACTGTTTTTT
NA TRBJ2-2 few TRBV6-1 CASRYTGELFF TGTGCCAGCAGATACACCGGGGAGCTGTTTTTT
TRBD1 TRBJ2-3 NA TRBV5-4 CASSGQDRRSLDTQYF TGTGCCAGCAGCGGTCAGGACAGGCGGTCTCTGGATACGCAGTATTTT